Listed below are T cell receptor beta chains from one sample, sequenced in a study of cytomegalovirus exposure and HLA in healthy donors. Sequenced by immunoSEQ multiplex PCR; TCRdb stores in-frame clones only, minus some. Of roughly 180,000 clones in the sample, 70% to 80% were seen once. Sequencing used PBMCs. The origin of the receptors is a man aged 18 to 30 in good health and CMV-seronegative. The CDR3 runs from the conserved cysteine through the conserved F or W. The order of the fields is D gene, clone size, J gene, V gene, CDR3 protein, CDR3 DNA. A D gene is named only where the DNA matches it firmly. The size field is filled for only some rows; it gives once, few, many or a size class.

D: NA
size: few
J: TRBJ1-3
V: TRBV2
CDR3: CASSDPGAGNTIYF
DNA: TGTGCCAGCAGTGACCCGGGTGCTGGAAACACCATATATTTT

D: TRBD2
size: NA
J: TRBJ2-3
V: TRBV5-6
CDR3: CASGLAGSSTDTQYF
DNA: TGTGCCAGCGGACTAGCGGGGTCTAGCACAGATACGCAGTATTTT

D: NA
size: NA
J: TRBJ1-3
V: TRBV5-1
CDR3: CASSLVSPGNTIYF
DNA: TGCGCCAGCAGCTTGGTGTCTCCCGGAAACACCATATATTTT

D: TRBD2
size: NA
J: TRBJ2-1
V: TRBV4-3
CDR3: CASSQGWASGGASLPREQFF
DNA: TGCGCCAGCAGCCAAGGGTGGGCTAGCGGGGGGGCCTCGTTGCCCCGTGAGCAGTTCTTC

D: NA
size: once
J: TRBJ2-7
V: TRBV19
CDR3: CASSIGGGYEQYF
DNA: TGTGCCAGTAGTATTGGTGGAGGCTACGAGCAGTACTTC

D: NA
size: NA
J: TRBJ2-3
V: TRBV30
CDR3: CAWAQGTTDTQYF
DNA: TGTGCCTGGGCTCAGGGTACAACAGATACGCAGTATTTT

D: NA
size: many
J: TRBJ2-7
V: TRBV25-1
CDR3: CASSRGGSYEQYF
DNA: TGTGCCAGCAGTAGGGGAGGATCCTACGAGCAGTACTTC

D: TRBD2
size: NA
J: TRBJ2-1
V: TRBV27
CDR3: CASSSPSGGDNEQFF
DNA: TGTGCCAGCAGTTCCCCTAGCGGGGGTGACAATGAGCAGTTCTTC

D: NA
size: NA
J: TRBJ2-3
V: TRBV6-5
CDR3: CASSYEARVGTDTQYF
DNA: TGTGCCAGCAGTTATGAAGCCCGAGTGGGCACAGATACGCAGTATTTT

D: NA
size: NA
J: TRBJ1-2
V: TRBV5-1
CDR3: CASSFTTIPNYGYTF
DNA: TGCGCCAGCAGCTTTACGACAATCCCCAACTATGGCTACACCTTC

D: NA
size: NA
J: TRBJ1-2
V: TRBV2
CDR3: CASKGQTVNYGYTF
DNA: TGTGCCAGCAAGGGCCAGACAGTTAACTATGGCTACACCTTC

D: TRBD1
size: NA
J: TRBJ1-1
V: TRBV6-1
CDR3: CASSWTGSGNTEAFF
DNA: TGTGCCAGCAGTTGGACAGGGAGTGGAAACACTGAAGCTTTCTTT

D: TRBD2
size: NA
J: TRBJ2-7
V: TRBV28
CDR3: CASSKPGLAGGGGEQYF
DNA: TGTGCCAGCAGCAAGCCGGGACTAGCGGGGGGCGGGGGAGAGCAGTACTTC

D: TRBD1
size: NA
J: TRBJ1-2
V: TRBV6-5
CDR3: CASRTGRDGYTF
DNA: TGTGCCAGCAGGACAGGGAGAGATGGCTACACCTTC